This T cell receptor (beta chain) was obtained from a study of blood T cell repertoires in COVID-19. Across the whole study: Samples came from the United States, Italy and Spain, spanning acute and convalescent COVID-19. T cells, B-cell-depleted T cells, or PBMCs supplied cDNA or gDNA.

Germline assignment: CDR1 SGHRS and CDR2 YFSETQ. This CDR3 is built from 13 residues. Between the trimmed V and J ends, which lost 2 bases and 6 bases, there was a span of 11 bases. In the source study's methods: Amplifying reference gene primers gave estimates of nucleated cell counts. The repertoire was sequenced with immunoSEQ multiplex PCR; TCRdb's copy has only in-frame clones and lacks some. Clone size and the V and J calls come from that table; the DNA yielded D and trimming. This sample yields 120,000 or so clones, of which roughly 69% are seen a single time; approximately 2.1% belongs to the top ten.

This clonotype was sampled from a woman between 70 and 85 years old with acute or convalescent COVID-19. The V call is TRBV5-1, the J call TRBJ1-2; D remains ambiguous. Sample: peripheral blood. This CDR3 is CASSLGPGDGYTF. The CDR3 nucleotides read TGCGCCAGCAGCTTAGGACCCGGGGATGGCTACACCTTC.